This T cell receptor beta chain was found in a study of shared clonotypes between healthy human individuals. Study-level background: Donor ages ranged 18 to 49 years: a couple of women, a few men.

The donors were adults (healthy and HIV-negative) with no recent acute infections or vaccinations. Repertoires were generated with immunoSEQ multiplex PCR, while TCRdb's copy carries only in-frame clones and drops some. The sample lists about 2.4 million clones; approximately 94% were seen once. The sample consisted of naive CD4+ T cells from PBMCs. Subset in this sample: CD45RA+ positively selected. The receptor's source is a man aged 18 to 30 in good health. Some clones in this sample may be carry-over from other donors' samples.

The CDR3 DNA sequence: TGTGCCAGCAGTTTAAGACGCCTAAATTCACCCCTCCACTTT. It specifies CASSLRRLNSPLHF. The chain employs TRBV27 and TRBJ1-6; D is uncertain. Germline V lookup: CDR1 MNHEY, CDR2 SMNVEV (reference sequence). CDR3 length equals 14 residues. Trimming took off 2 bases at V and 7 bases at J, with 9 bases between the two ends.